One sample yielded the 11 T cell receptor beta chains listed below, sequenced in a study of blood T cell repertoires in COVID-19. The table came from immunoSEQ multiplex PCR; TCRdb's copy has only in-frame clones and leaves some out. The sample holds 30,000 or so clones; 80% to 90% are singletons and the top ten take 16%. The sequenced material came from peripheral blood. The receptors here all came from a man older than 75 with acute or convalescent COVID-19.

This clone was found a few times. This chain joins TRBV5-1 and TRBJ2-1, with 9 bases that match TRBD2. After removal of 0 bases from V and 4 bases from J, the junction contained 5 bases not matched to a gene. The CDR3 is 16 amino acids. CDR1 SGHRS and CDR2 YFSETQ come from the germline V gene. CDR3 DNA: TGCGCCAGCAGCTTGGCCGCAGCGGGGGGATACAATGAGCAGTTCTTC. It is translated as CASSLAAAGGYNEQFF. Full variable domain (outside the CDR3, taken from reference TRBV5-1 and TRBJ2-1): KAGVTQTPRYLIKTRGQQVTLSCSPISGHRSVSWYQQTPGQGLQFLFEYFSETQRNKGNFPGRFSGRQFSNSRSEMNVSTLELGDSALYLCASSLAAAGGYNEQFFGPGTRLTVL.

V and J are TRBV3-1 (or the pseudogene TRBV3-2) and TRBJ1-4; D is unresolved. The CDR3 runs to 15 residues. Germline CDR1 is LGHDT and CDR2 is YNNKEL (reference sequence). V was clipped by 0 bases and J by 5 bases, with 10 bases between them. The CDR3: CASSQDGRGNEKLFF. CDR3 DNA sequence: TGTGCCAGCAGCCAAGATGGTAGAGGGAATGAAAAACTGTTTTTT.

In DNA form, the CDR3 reads TGCGCCAGCAGCAGGGACAGTCGGGAGCAGTACTTC. Translated: CASSRDSREQYF. The chain recombines TRBV5-1 with TRBJ2-7, with 7 bases identical to TRBD1. The CDR3 totals 12 residues. The germline V gene encodes CDR1 SGHRS and CDR2 YFSETQ. V was pared by 4 bases and J by 7 bases, with 5 bases of the junction left unmatched.

The chain carries TRBV10-3 and TRBJ1-5; no clear D gene. With 11 bases removed from V and 1 base from J, the gap between germline ends came to 12 bases. There are 13 residues in the CDR3. Germline loops: CDR1 ENHRY, CDR2 SYGVKD. The CDR3 protein is CAGGEGSNQPQHF. For the CDR3, the DNA is TGTGCCGGAGGAGAGGGAAGCAATCAGCCCCAGCATTTT.

V usage is TRBV5-1 and J usage is TRBJ2-3; perhaps TRBD2 as D (5 bases). The CDR3 runs 14 residues. V was clipped by 4 bases and J by 2 bases, with 11 bases between them. Germline V gives CDR1 SGHRS, CDR2 YFSETQ. CDR3 nucleotides: TGCGCCAGCAGCCCGACTATAACCACAGATACGCAGTATTTT. Its translation is CASSPTITTDTQYF.

This chain uses TRBV2 with TRBJ2-4; D may be TRBD1 (6 bases). The V gene lost 7 bases and the J gene lost 1 base, with 20 bases spanning the gap. CDR3 length: 17 residues. Germline assignment: CDR1 SNHLY and CDR2 FYNNEI. The CDR3 sequence is CASNFVPGVGAKNIQYF. The CDR3 DNA follows: TGTGCCAGCAATTTTGTCCCAGGGGTGGGGGCCAAAAACATTCAGTACTTC.

V usage is TRBV5-4 and J usage is TRBJ2-7; 9 bases map to TRBD1. This CDR3 is built from 14 residues. CDR1 and CDR2 (germline): SGHNT, YYREEE (reference sequence). V lost 4 bases and J lost 2; bases outside the gene matches: 4. CDR3 sequence: CASSLGDRAYEQYF. In nucleotides, the CDR3 is TGTGCCAGCAGCCTGGGGGACAGGGCCTACGAGCAGTACTTC.

This clone was detected only once. This sequence joins TRBV5-1 and TRBJ2-1; 12 positions agree with TRBD2. The CDR3 covers 19 residues. Germline CDR1 is SGHRS and CDR2 is YFSETQ. Unmatched junction bases numbered 11, after V lost 4 bases and J lost 0 bases. The CDR3 spells CASSRRLAGAPGSYNEQFF. For the CDR3, the DNA is TGCGCCAGCAGCAGACGACTAGCGGGGGCTCCGGGCTCCTACAATGAGCAGTTCTTC.

This clone came up once. V is TRBV6-5 and J is TRBJ2-7, with 10 bases aligning to TRBD2. The CDR3 spans 15 residues. Germline V gives CDR1 MNHEY, CDR2 SVGAGI. V was clipped by 7 bases and J by 2 bases; unmatched bases: 8. The CDR3 region has the DNA TGTGCCAGCAAGCTAGCGGGGGCCGAAGCCTACGAGCAGTACTTC. As protein: CASKLAGAEAYEQYF.

This chain uses TRBV5-1 with TRBJ1-3, with TRBD1 matching over 7 bases. This CDR3 is 18 amino acids long. Trimming removed 1 base from V and 2 bases from J; junction bases left unmatched: 12. Germline CDR1 SGHRS, CDR2 YFSETQ. The CDR3 region is CASSLSATGRIAGNTIYF. In nucleotides, the CDR3 is TGCGCCAGCAGCTTGTCGGCGACAGGGAGGATCGCTGGAAACACCATATATTTT.

This chain joins TRBV9 and TRBJ2-5; 8 nucleotides agree with TRBD2. CDR3 length: 15 amino acids. The germline CDR1 and CDR2 sequences are SGDLS and YYNGEE. With 4 bases clipped from V and 4 bases from J, the junction kept 9 bases outside the gene matches. The CDR3 here is CASSLMPGGIETQYF. In DNA, the CDR3 is TGTGCCAGCAGCCTGATGCCGGGGGGGATAGAGACCCAGTACTTC. Full variable domain (remainder filled in from reference TRBV9 and TRBJ2-5): DSGVTQTPKHLITATGQRVTLRCSPRSGDLSVYWYQQSLDQGLQFLIQYYNGEERAKGNILERFSAQQFPDLHSELNLSSLELGDSALYFCASSLMPGGIETQYFGPGTRLLVL.